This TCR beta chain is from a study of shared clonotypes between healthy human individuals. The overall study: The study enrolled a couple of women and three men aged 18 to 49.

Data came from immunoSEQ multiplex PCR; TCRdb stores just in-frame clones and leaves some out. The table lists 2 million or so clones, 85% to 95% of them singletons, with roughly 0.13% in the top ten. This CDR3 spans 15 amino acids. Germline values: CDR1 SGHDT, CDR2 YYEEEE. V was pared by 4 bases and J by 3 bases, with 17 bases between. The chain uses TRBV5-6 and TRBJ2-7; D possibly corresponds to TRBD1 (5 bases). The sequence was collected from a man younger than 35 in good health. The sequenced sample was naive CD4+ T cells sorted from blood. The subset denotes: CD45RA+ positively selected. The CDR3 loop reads CASSPSAGKLYEQYF. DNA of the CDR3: TGTGCCAGCAGCCCCTCCGCAGGGAAGCTCTACGAGCAGTACTTC. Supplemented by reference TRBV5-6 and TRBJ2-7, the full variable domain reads DAGVTQSPTHLIKTRGQQVTLRCSPKSGHDTVSWYQQALGQGPQFIFQYYEEEERQRGNFPDRFSGHQFPNYSSELNVNALLLGDSALYLCASSPSAGKLYEQYFGPGTRLTVT.